These 10 T cell receptor beta chains share one sample of origin, sequenced in a study of Ad26.COV2.S vaccination and SARS-CoV-2 variants. Method: immunoSEQ multiplex PCR; TCRdb's copy keeps in-frame clones and lacks some. Seen here are hundreds of thousands of clones, roughly nine tenths observed once, and the top ten hold over 1.3%. The treatment was: over 15 received Ad26.COV2.S at low or high dose, single or two shots; about 5 received placebo; per-sample allocation not given. On day 63 after the first injection, vaccine and placebo recipients gave samples. The sequencing here drew on peripheral blood, taken in a trial of Ad26.COV2.S vaccine versus placebo. Receptor source: a person between 18 and 60 years old who received the Ad26.COV2.S COVID-19 vaccine or a placebo.

The V gene is TRBV7-9, the J gene TRBJ1-2; a weak D match, TRBD1 (5 bases). Germline assignment: CDR1 SEHNR and CDR2 FQNEAQ (reference sequence). The CDR3 has 14 residues. V lost 1 base and J lost 4, with 10 bases in between. The CDR3 region is CASSLVSGGYGYTF. The CDR3 DNA is TGTGCCAGCAGCTTAGTCTCGGGGGGCTATGGCTACACCTTC.

The chain links TRBV5-4 to TRBJ2-3; no firm D call. CDR3 length: 13 amino acids. CDR1 is SGHNT and CDR2 is YYREEE in the germline V gene (reference sequence). Trimming removed 0 bases at V and 4 bases at J, with 6 bases between. CDR3 sequence: CASSLVLADTQYF. In DNA, the CDR3 is TGTGCCAGCAGCTTGGTTTTGGCAGATACGCAGTATTTT. Full variable domain (rest looked up from reference TRBV5-4 and TRBJ2-3): ETGVTQSPTHLIKTRGQQVTLRCSSQSGHNTVSWYQQALGQGPQFIFQYYREEENGRGNFPPRFSGLQFPNYSSELNVNALELDDSALYLCASSLVLADTQYFGPGTRLTVL.

The chain carries TRBV9 and TRBJ1-1; no definite D call. Germline V CDR1 and CDR2: SGDLS, YYNGEE. The V and J ends lost 2 bases and 3 bases respectively, with 8 bases between them. The length of the CDR3 is 13 residues. The CDR3 protein is CASSVRRDTEAFF. CDR3 DNA: TGTGCCAGCAGCGTTCGCCGGGACACTGAAGCTTTCTTT.

This chain's CDR3 is CASSSTSVETQYF. CDR3 nucleotide sequence: TGTGCCAGCAGCAGTACTAGCGTAGAGACCCAGTACTTC. V is TRBV11-3 and J is TRBJ2-5, with 7 bases identical to TRBD2. Germline trimming cut 5 bases from V and 4 bases from J; bases unmatched to any gene: 4. CDR3 length: 13 residues. Germline V gives CDR1 SGHNT, CDR2 YENEEA.

This chain connects TRBV7-9 to TRBJ1-2, with D tentatively TRBD1 (5 bases). Germline assignment: CDR1 SEHNR and CDR2 FQNEAQ (reference sequence). The CDR3 has 13 residues. The CDR3 reads CVARGSGGYGYTF. CDR3 nucleotides: TGTGTGGCGAGGGGAAGTGGCGGCTATGGCTACACCTTC.

This clone was recorded a few times. The V gene is TRBV7-9, the J gene TRBJ2-7; no clear D. Trimming took 5 bases from V and 3 from J, leaving 5 bases between them. The CDR3 totals 11 residues. Germline-derived CDR1 and CDR2 are SEHNR and FQNEAQ (reference sequence). This chain's CDR3 is CASSTYYEQYF. The CDR3 DNA sequence: TGTGCCAGCAGCACCTACTACGAGCAGTACTTC. Full variable domain (outside the CDR3, taken from reference TRBV7-9 and TRBJ2-7): DTGVSQNPRHKITKRGQNVTFRCDPISEHNRLYWYRQTLGQGPEFLTYFQNEAQLEKSRLLSDRFSAERPKGSFSTLEIQRTEQGDSAMYLCASSTYYEQYFGPGTRLTVT.

The chain recombines TRBV7-2 with TRBJ1-2; no clear D. This CDR3 region has 12 residues. V dropped 4 bases and J dropped 8 bases, with 11 bases sitting between them. From germline, CDR1 is SGHTA and CDR2 FQGNSA. This CDR3 reads CASSSPPGGYTF. CDR3 bases: TGTGCCAGCAGCTCTCCCCCGGGGGGCTACACCTTC.

V usage is TRBV11-2 and J usage is TRBJ1-5; D not certain. CDR3 length equals 13 residues. CDR1 and CDR2 (germline): SGHAT, FQNNGV. The V end was cut by 0 bases, the J end by 8 bases, with 8 bases between. The CDR3 bases are TGTGCCAGCAGCTTAGATCTATTGGAGCCCCAGCATTTT. It codes for CASSLDLLEPQHF.

The chain uses TRBV6-5 and TRBJ2-7, with TRBD1 identical over 7 bases. Unmatched junction bases numbered 10, after V lost 5 bases and J lost 6 bases. The CDR3 is 14 amino acids. Germline CDR1 and CDR2: MNHEY and SVGAGI. CDR3 in DNA: TGTGCCAGCAGTCTCACGACAGGGTCCACCGAGCAGTACTTC. Its protein product is CASSLTTGSTEQYF.

The chain carries TRBV12-5 and TRBJ2-3; unclear D gene. Germline V gene data show CDR1 as LGHNT and CDR2 as FRNRAP. The CDR3 covers 16 residues. The germline V and J ends were trimmed by 2 bases and 2 bases, with 14 bases remaining between them. The CDR3 coding sequence is TGTGCTAGTGGTTTGCTTATGAACAGATACACAGATACGCAGTATTTT. It encodes CASGLLMNRYTDTQYF.